These 3 T cell receptor beta chains were all obtained from the same sample, sequenced in a study of OX40 agonist ivuxolimab in advanced cancers. Libraries were prepared through the immunoSEQ multiplex PCR assay. Sourced from immuneACCESS, this table was stored by TCRdb with only in-frame sequences that have V and J called. A share of the clones is absent; for the studies checked, an unresolved V gene accounts for under half, and the remainder has no known explanation. The sample profile shows 68,000 or so clones; around 82% of them were found once. The ten largest clones represent around 2.1% of the sample. The sample in question was CD4+ or CD8+ T cells sorted from blood, obtained in a trial of the OX40 agonist ivuxolimab. Source of these receptors: an adult with an advanced solid tumor such as melanoma, head and neck, liver or kidney cancer.

This chain connects TRBV29-1 to TRBJ2-7; TRBD1 matches 10 bases. The junction had 12 bases not matched to a gene; V was cut back by 6 bases and J by 7 bases. The V gene's germline CDR1 is SQVTM and CDR2 ANQGSEA. The CDR3 loop spans 14 amino acids. CDR3 DNA sequence: TGCAGCGTCTCCCGGGACAGGGGACCAGGGGAGCAGTACTTC. Protein: CSVSRDRGPGEQYF.

The rearrangement joins TRBV18 to TRBJ1-1, with 9 bases lining up with TRBD1. CDR1 and CDR2 (germline): KGHSH, LQKENI. This CDR3 contains 16 residues. Trimming cost V 3 bases and J 1 base; bases outside gene matches: 6. CDR3 nucleotide sequence: TGTGCCAGCTCACCGACAGGGGGAGGAACGAACACTGAAGCTTTCTTT. This gives the protein CASSPTGGGTNTEAFF.

V is TRBV7-2 and J is TRBJ2-1, with TRBD1 identical over 8 bases. Germline V CDR1 and CDR2: SGHTA, FQGNSA. V shed 6 bases and J 3 bases; nucleotides not matched to a gene: 4. The CDR3 totals 14 residues. Written as DNA, the CDR3 is TGTGCCAGCAGAACCGGGACAGGCTACAATGAGCAGTTCTTC. Encoded protein: CASRTGTGYNEQFF.